This TCR beta chain was captured in a study of T cells after yellow fever vaccination. The wider study: SMART-Seq v4 Ultra Low Input served to prepare low-cell-number fractions.

A process of 5'RACE template switching, which added a universal primer site and UMIs, was used to make TCR cDNA. Each CDR3 protein is one row after TCRdb ran MiXCR on the 5' RACE reads. The data contain 450,000 to 550,000 distinct CDR3 sequences, just over 20% of them singletons. In the case of this clonotype: No antigen is known for it.

The V gene end was trimmed by 1 base and the J gene end by 3 bases; junction bases not matched to a gene: 5. The CDR3 length is 16 residues. CDR1 and CDR2 (germline): SGHNT, YENEEA. Whole-study results and caveats: Researchers report a weaker secondary response that nonetheless peaked faster, day 5 versus 15. Post-booster repertoires again held most primary-vaccination clones (roughly 95% CD4, roughly 89% CD8).

The source material was PBMCs, sampled more than 20 days after the first yellow fever vaccination. The chain employs TRBV11-3 and TRBJ2-3; TRBD2 agrees at 9 bases. This clonotype was sampled from a man in his late teens or twenties who received the YFV17D yellow fever vaccine. The CDR3 DNA is TGTGCCAGCAGCTTAGGTGGCGGGAGGGAGACAGATACGCAGTATTTT. It is translated as CASSLGGGRETDTQYF.